A selection of T cell receptor beta chains follows, all from one sample in a study of cytotoxic CD8 clonotypes in ibrutinib-treated CLL. Some clones are missing from TCRdb's copy, which holds only in-frame ones; the method was immunoSEQ multiplex PCR. The sample holds 65,000 to 95,000 clones, about 86% seen once. Material: PBMCs, obtained before ibrutinib treatment. These receptors all come from a human donor with chronic lymphocytic leukemia. Both conserved end residues are part of each CDR3. The order of the fields is V gene, D gene, clone size, J gene, CDR3 protein, CDR3 DNA. D genes are given only for firm matches. The listing skips clone size in some rows; elsewhere it reads once, few, many or a size class.

V: TRBV6-6; D: TRBD2; size: NA; J: TRBJ2-1; CDR3: CASSYGGLGINEQFF; DNA: TGTGCCAGCAGTTACGGGGGACTAGGGATTAATGAGCAGTTCTTC
V: TRBV5-5; D: TRBD1; size: once; J: TRBJ2-7; CDR3: CASSHRQGSPSYEQYF; DNA: TGTGCCAGCAGCCACAGACAGGGATCTCCATCCTACGAGCAGTACTTC
V: TRBV2; D: NA; size: NA; J: TRBJ2-7; CDR3: CASTRGSYEQYF; DNA: TGTGCCAGCACAAGGGGAAGCTACGAGCAGTACTTC
V: TRBV5-1; D: NA; size: NA; J: TRBJ1-2; CDR3: CASSLDSNYGYTF; DNA: TGCGCCAGCAGCCTGGACAGCAACTATGGCTACACCTTC
V: TRBV29-1; D: TRBD2; size: NA; J: TRBJ2-7; CDR3: CSVEESGSGSDYEQYF; DNA: TGCAGCGTTGAAGAGTCAGGTAGCGGGAGCGATTACGAGCAGTACTTC
V: TRBV19; D: NA; size: NA; J: TRBJ2-7; CDR3: CASSTRVITHEQYF; DNA: TGTGCCAGTAGTACTAGGGTTATCACACACGAGCAGTACTTC
V: TRBV5-6; D: NA; size: few; J: TRBJ1-3; CDR3: CASSLGAIIDTIYF; DNA: TGTGCCAGCAGCTTGGGGGCCATTATTGACACCATATATTTT
V: TRBV6-5; D: NA; size: NA; J: TRBJ1-5; CDR3: CASSATGYQPQHF; DNA: TGTGCCAGCAGTGCTACAGGGTATCAGCCCCAGCATTTT
V: TRBV7-9; D: TRBD1; size: few; J: TRBJ1-1; CDR3: CASSTRTGQNTEAFF; DNA: TGTGCCAGCAGCACCAGGACAGGGCAGAACACTGAAGCTTTCTTT
V: TRBV5-4; D: NA; size: NA; J: TRBJ1-2; CDR3: CASSFVGSSSRVYGYTF; DNA: TGTGCCAGCAGCTTCGTTGGATCTTCATCCCGAGTCTATGGCTACACCTTC
V: TRBV19; D: NA; size: NA; J: TRBJ1-5; CDR3: CASSMTDRGNQPQHF; DNA: TGTGCCAGTAGTATGACAGATAGGGGCAATCAGCCCCAGCATTTT
V: TRBV4-1; D: NA; size: NA; J: TRBJ2-7; CDR3: CASSPPLGSRRVEQYF; DNA: TGCGCCAGCAGCCCCCCGCTGGGGAGTCGACGGGTCGAGCAGTACTTC
V: TRBV29-1; D: TRBD2; size: NA; J: TRBJ2-1; CDR3: CSVEAGGNNEQFF; DNA: TGCAGCGTTGAAGCGGGAGGGAACAATGAGCAGTTCTTC
V: TRBV28; D: NA; size: NA; J: TRBJ1-2; CDR3: CASTPLITGTWSDYGYTF; DNA: TGTGCCAGCACCCCCTTGATCACAGGGACCTGGTCGGACTATGGCTACACCTTC
V: TRBV10-3; D: TRBD1; size: NA; J: TRBJ1-1; CDR3: CAISGSSTGDPHKVNTEAFF; DNA: TGTGCCATCAGTGGGTCCTCGACAGGGGACCCGCACAAAGTGAACACTGAAGCTTTCTTT